This TCR beta chain is drawn from a study of Graves' ophthalmopathy and Graves' hyperthyroidism. This clonotype was seen repeatedly, ten times or more. Researchers took RNA transcripts and amplified TCR beta CDR3 regions from them. Second-round multiplex PCR came after a first-round RT-PCR that employed HTBI primers. TCRdb redid the calling of the multiplex PCR reads with MiXCR, one entry per CDR3 protein. In the table there are about 400,000 distinct CDR3 sequences, approximately 20% of which are singletons. Trimming removed 6 bases at V and 0 bases at J, with 11 bases between. The CDR3 is 14 residues long. Looked up from germline, CDR1 is MNHEY and CDR2 is SVGEGT.

Sequencing was carried out using peripheral blood. The receptor comes from a woman between 18 and 30 years old with Graves' ophthalmopathy. The chain recombines TRBV6-2 or TRBV6-3 with TRBJ1-2; D perhaps matches TRBD1 (6 bases). The CDR3 spells CASSTRTANYGYTF. CDR3 coding DNA: TGTGCCAGCAGCACGCGGACAGCTAACTATGGCTACACCTTC.